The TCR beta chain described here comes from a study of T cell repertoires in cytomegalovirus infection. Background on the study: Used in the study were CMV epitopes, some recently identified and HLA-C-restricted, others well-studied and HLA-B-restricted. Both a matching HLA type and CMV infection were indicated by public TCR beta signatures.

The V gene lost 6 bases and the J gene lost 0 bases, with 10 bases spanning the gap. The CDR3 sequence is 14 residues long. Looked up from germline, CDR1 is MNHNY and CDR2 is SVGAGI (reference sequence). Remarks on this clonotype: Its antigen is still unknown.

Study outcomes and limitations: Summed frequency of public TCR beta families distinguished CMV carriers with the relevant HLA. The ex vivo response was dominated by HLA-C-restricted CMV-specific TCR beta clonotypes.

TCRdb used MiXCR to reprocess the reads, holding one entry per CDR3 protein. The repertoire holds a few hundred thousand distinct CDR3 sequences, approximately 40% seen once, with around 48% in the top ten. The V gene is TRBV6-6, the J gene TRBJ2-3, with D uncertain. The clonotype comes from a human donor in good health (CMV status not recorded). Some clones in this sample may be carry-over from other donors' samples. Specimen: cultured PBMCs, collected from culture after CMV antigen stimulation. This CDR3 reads CASRALPSTDTQYF. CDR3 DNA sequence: TGTGCCAGCAGGGCCCTACCTAGCACAGATACGCAGTATTTT.